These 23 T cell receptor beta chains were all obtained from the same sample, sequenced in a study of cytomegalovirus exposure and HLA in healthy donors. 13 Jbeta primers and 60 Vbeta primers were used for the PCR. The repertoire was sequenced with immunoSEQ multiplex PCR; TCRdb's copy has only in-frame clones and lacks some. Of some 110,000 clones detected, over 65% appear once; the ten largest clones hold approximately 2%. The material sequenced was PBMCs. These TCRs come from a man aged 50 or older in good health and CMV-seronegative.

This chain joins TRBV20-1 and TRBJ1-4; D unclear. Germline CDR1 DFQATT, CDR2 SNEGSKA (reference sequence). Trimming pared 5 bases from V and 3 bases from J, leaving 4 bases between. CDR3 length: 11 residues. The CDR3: CSALANEKLFF. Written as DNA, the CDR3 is TGCAGTGCTCTCGCTAATGAAAAACTGTTTTTT.

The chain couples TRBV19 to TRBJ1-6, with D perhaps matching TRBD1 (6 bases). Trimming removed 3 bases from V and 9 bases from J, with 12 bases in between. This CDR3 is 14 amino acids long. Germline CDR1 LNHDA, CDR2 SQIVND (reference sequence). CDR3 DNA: TGTGCCAGTAGTATGGGTGGGGGCTCTTCACCCCTCCACTTT. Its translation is CASSMGGGSSPLHF. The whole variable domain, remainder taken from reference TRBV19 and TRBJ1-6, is DGGITQSPKYLFRKEGQNVTLSCEQNLNHDAMYWYRQDPGQGLRLIYYSQIVNDFQKGDIAEGYSVSREKKESFPLTVTSAQKNPTAFYLCASSMGGGSSPLHFGNGTRLTVT.

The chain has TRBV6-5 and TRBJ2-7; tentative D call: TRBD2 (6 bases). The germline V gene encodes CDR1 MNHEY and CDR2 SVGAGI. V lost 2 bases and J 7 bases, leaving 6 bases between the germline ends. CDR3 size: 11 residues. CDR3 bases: TGTGCCAGCAGTTACGGGAGGGAGCAGTACTTC. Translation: CASSYGREQYF.

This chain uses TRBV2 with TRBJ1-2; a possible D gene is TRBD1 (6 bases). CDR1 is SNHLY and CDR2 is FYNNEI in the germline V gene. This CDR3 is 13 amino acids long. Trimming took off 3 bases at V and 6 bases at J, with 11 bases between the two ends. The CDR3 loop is CASSEGGLDGYTF. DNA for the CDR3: TGTGCCAGCAGTGAGGGGGGGCTGGATGGCTACACCTTC.

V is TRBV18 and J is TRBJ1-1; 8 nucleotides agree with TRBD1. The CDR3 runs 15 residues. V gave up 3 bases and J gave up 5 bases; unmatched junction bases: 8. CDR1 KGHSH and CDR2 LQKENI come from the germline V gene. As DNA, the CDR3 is TGTGCCAGCTCACCGACAGGGGCCCCGGAGACTGAAGCTTTCTTT. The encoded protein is CASSPTGAPETEAFF. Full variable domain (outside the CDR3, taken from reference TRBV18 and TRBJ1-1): NAGVMQNPRHLVRRRGQEARLRCSPMKGHSHVYWYRQLPEEGLKFMVYLQKENIIDESGMPKERFSAEFPKEGPSILRIQQVVRGDSAAYFCASSPTGAPETEAFFGQGTRLTVV.

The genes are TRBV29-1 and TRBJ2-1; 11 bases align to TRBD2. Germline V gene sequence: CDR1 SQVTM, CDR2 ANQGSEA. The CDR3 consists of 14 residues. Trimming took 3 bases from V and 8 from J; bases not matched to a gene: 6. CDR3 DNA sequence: TGCAGCGTTGACCCTAGCGGGGGGAGGGATGAGCAGTTCTTC. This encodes CSVDPSGGRDEQFF.

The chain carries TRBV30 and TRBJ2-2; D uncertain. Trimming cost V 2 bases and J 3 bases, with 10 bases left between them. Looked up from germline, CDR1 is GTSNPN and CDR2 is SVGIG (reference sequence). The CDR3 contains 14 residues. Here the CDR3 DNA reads TGTGCCTGGAGTTTAACTACCTACACCGGGGAGCTGTTTTTT. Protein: CAWSLTTYTGELFF.

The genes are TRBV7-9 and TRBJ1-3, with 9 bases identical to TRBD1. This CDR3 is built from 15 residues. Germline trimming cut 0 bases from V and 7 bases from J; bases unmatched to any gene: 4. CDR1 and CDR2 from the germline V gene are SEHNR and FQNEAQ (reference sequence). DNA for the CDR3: TGTGCCAGCAGCTTAGCGGGACAGGGACCTAACACCATATATTTT. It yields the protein CASSLAGQGPNTIYF.

In DNA form, the CDR3 reads TGTGCCAGCAGTCCGACAAACAATCAGCCCCAGCATTTT. As protein: CASSPTNNQPQHF. The chain links TRBV6-1 to TRBJ1-5; D is unresolved. In germline, CDR1 is MNHNS, CDR2 SASEGT. V was clipped by 5 bases and J by 3 bases, with 8 bases between them. The CDR3 sequence is 13 residues long.

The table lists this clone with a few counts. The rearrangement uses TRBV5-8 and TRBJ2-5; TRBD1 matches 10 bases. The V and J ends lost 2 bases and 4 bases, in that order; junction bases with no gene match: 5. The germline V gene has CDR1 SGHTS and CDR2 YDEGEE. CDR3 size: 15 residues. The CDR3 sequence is CASSFRDRGRETQYF. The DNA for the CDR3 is TGTGCCAGCAGCTTTCGGGACAGGGGTCGAGAGACCCAGTACTTC.

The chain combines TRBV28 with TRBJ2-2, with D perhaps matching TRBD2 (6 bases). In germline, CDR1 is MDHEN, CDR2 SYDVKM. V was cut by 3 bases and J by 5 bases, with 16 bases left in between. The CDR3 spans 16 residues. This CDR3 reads CASSFEVFRGTGELFF. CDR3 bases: TGTGCCAGCAGTTTCGAGGTTTTTCGGGGGACCGGGGAGCTGTTTTTT.

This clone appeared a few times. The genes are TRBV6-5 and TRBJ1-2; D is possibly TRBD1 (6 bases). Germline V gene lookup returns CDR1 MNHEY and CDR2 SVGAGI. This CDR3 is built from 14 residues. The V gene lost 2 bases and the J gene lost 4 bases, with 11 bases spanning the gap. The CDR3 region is CASSYHGQSYGYTF. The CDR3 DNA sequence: TGTGCCAGCAGTTACCACGGACAGAGCTATGGCTACACCTTC.

Here the CDR3 reads CASSLLGQGDYEQYF. In DNA, the CDR3 is TGCGCCAGCAGCCTACTGGGACAGGGAGACTACGAGCAGTACTTC. V is TRBV5-1 and J is TRBJ2-7; 9 positions match TRBD1. This CDR3 region has 15 residues. Per germline, CDR1 SGHRS and CDR2 YFSETQ. V lost 4 bases, J lost 3 bases, and 8 bases stayed unmatched. Complete variable domain (other parts from reference TRBV5-1 and TRBJ2-7): KAGVTQTPRYLIKTRGQQVTLSCSPISGHRSVSWYQQTPGQGLQFLFEYFSETQRNKGNFPGRFSGRQFSNSRSEMNVSTLELGDSALYLCASSLLGQGDYEQYFGPGTRLTVT.

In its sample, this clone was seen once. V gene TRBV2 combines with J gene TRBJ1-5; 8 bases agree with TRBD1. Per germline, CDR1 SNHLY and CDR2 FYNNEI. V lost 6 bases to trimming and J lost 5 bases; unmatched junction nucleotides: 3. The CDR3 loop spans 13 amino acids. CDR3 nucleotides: TGTGCCAGCAGGGTGGACAGGGATCAGCCCCAGCATTTT. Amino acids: CASRVDRDQPQHF.

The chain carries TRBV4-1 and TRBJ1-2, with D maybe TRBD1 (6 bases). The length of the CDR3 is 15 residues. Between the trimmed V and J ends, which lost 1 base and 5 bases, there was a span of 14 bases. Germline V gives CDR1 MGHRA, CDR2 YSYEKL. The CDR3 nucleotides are TGCGCCAGCAGCCAAGGACACAGGGTCAGGTATGGCTACACCTTC. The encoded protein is CASSQGHRVRYGYTF.

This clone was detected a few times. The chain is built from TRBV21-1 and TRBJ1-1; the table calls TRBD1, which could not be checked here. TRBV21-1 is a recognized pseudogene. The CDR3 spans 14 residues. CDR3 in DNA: TGTGCCAGCAGCAAAGGACAGGGCAACACTGAAGCTTTCTTT. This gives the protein CASSKGQGNTEAFF.

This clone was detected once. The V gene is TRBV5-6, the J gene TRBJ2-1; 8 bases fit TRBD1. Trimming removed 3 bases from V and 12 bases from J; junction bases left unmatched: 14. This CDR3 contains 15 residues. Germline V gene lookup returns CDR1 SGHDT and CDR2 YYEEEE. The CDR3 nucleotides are TGTGCCAGCAGCTGGGGGCGGCAGGGGGCGCGATCGCAGTTCTTC. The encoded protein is CASSWGRQGARSQFF.

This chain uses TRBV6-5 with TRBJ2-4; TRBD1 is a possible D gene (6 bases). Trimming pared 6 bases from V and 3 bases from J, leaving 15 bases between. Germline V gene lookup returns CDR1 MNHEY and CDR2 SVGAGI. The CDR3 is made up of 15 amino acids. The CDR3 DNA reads TGTGCCAGCAGCCCGACAGAGGGGGACAAAAACATTCAGTACTTC. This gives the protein CASSPTEGDKNIQYF.

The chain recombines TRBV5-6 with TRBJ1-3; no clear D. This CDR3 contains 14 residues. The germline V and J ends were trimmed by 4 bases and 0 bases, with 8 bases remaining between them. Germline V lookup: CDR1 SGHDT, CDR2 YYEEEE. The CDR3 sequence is CASSGTNSGNTIYF. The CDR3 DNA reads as TGTGCCAGCAGCGGTACAAACTCTGGAAACACCATATATTTT.

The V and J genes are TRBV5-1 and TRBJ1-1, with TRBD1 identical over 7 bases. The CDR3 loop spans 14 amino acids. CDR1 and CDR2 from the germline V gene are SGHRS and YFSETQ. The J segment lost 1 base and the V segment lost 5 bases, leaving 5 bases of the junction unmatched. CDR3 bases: TGCGCCAGCAGACCGGGACAGTCGAACACTGAAGCTTTCTTT. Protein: CASRPGQSNTEAFF.

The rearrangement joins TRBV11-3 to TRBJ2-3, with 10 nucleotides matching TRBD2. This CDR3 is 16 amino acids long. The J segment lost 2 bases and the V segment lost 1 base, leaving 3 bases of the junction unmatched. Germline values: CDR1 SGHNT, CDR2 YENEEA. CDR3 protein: CASSLGTSGLTDTQYF. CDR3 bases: TGTGCCAGCAGCTTAGGGACTAGCGGCCTCACAGATACGCAGTATTTT.

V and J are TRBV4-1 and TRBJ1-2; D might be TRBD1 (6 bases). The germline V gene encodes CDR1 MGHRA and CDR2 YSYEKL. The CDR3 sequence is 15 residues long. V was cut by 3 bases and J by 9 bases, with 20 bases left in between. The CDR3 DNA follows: TGCGCCAGCAGCCAGATAGTGGGCAGGGGATTTAGCTACACCTTC. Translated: CASSQIVGRGFSYTF.

CDR3 sequence reads: CASSQDLAGATDTQYF. DNA of the CDR3: TGTGCCAGCAGCCAAGATCTAGCGGGGGCCACAGATACGCAGTATTTT. This chain uses TRBV4-2 with TRBJ2-3, with 10 bases aligning to TRBD2. From germline, CDR1 is LGHNA and CDR2 YNFKEQ. The CDR3 sequence is 16 residues long. With 0 bases clipped from V and 2 bases from J, the junction kept 2 bases outside the gene matches.